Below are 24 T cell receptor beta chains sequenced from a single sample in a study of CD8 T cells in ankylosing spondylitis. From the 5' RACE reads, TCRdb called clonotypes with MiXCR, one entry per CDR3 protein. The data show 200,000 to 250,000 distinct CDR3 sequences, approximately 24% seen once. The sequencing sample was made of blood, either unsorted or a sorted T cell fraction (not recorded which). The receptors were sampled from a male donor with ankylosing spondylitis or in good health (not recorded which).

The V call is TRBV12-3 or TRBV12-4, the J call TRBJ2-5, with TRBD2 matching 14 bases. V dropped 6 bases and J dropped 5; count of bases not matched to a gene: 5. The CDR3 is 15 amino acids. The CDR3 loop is CASSRLAGGSETQYF. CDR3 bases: TGTGCCAGCAGCCGACTAGCGGGAGGGTCGGAGACCCAGTACTTC.

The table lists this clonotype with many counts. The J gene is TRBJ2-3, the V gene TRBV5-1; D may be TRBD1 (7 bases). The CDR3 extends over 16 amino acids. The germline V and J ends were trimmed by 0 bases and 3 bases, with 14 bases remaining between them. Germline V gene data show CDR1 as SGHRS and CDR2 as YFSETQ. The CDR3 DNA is TGCGCCAGCAGCTTGGAAGCAGGGGGGCCGACAGATACGCAGTATTTT. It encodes CASSLEAGGPTDTQYF.

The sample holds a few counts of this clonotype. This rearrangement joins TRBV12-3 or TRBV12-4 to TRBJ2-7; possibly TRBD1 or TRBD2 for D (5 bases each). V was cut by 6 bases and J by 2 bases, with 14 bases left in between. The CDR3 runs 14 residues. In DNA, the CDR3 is TGTGCCAGCAGACCACTGGGACCTGCCTACGAGCAGTACTTC. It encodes CASRPLGPAYEQYF.

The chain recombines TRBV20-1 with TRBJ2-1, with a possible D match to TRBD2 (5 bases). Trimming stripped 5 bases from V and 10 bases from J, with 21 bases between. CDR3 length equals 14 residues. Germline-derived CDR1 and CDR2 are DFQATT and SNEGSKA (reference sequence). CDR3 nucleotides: TGCAGTGCTTCCCCCGGGAAGCGTCTTGAGGAGCAGTTCTTC. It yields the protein CSASPGKRLEEQFF.

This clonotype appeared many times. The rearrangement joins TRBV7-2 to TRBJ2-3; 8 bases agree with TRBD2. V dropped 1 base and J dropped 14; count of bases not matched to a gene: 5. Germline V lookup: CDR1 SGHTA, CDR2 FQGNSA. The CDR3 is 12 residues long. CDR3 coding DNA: TGTGCCAGCAGCTTAGGGGCGGGAGGCCGGTATTTT. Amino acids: CASSLGAGGRYF.

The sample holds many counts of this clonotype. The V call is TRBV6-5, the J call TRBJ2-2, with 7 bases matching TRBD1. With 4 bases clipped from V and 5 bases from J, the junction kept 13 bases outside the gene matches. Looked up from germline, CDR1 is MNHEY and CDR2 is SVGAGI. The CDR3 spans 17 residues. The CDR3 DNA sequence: TGTGCCAGCAGTTTCCTTGCTTTGACAGGGAAGACCGGGGAGCTGTTTTTT. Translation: CASSFLALTGKTGELFF.

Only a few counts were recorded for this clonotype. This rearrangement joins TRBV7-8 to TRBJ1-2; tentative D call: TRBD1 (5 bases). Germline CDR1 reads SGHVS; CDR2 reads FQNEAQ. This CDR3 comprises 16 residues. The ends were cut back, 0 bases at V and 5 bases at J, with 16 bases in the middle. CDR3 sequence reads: CASSLAGGGLGYGYTF. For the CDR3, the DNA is TGTGCCAGCAGCTTAGCGGGGGGAGGTCTTGGATATGGCTACACCTTC.

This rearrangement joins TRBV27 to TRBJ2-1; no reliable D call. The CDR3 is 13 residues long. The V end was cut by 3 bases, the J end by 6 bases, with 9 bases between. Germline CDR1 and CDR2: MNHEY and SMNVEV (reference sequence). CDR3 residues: CASSLQHINEQFF. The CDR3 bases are TGTGCCAGCAGTTTGCAACACATCAATGAGCAGTTCTTC.

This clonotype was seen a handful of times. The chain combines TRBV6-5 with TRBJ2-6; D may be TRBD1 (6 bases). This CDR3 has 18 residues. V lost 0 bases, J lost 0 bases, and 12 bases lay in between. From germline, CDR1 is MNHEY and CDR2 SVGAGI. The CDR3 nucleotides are TGTGCCAGCAGTTACTCGGGCAGGGGAGTCTCTGGGGCCAACGTCCTGACTTTC. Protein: CASSYSGRGVSGANVLTF.

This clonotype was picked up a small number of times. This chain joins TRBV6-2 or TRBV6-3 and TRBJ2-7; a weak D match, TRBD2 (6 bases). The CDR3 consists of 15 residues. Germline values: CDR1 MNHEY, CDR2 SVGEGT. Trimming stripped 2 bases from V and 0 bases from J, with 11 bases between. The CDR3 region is CASSYEGLSSYEQYF. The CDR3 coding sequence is TGTGCCAGCAGTTACGAGGGACTGAGCTCCTACGAGCAGTACTTC.

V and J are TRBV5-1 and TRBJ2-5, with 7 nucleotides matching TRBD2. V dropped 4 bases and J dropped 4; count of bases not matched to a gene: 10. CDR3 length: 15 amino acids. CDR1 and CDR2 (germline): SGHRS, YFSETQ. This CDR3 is CASSRRGDWRETQYF. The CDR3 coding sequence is TGCGCCAGCAGCAGACGGGGGGATTGGCGAGAGACCCAGTACTTC.

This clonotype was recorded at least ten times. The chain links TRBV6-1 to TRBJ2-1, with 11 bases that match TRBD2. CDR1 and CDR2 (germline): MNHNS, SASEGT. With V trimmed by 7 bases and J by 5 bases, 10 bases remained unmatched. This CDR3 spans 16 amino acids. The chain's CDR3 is CASNPELAGGHNEQFF. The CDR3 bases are TGTGCCAGCAACCCCGAGCTAGCGGGAGGCCACAATGAGCAGTTCTTC.

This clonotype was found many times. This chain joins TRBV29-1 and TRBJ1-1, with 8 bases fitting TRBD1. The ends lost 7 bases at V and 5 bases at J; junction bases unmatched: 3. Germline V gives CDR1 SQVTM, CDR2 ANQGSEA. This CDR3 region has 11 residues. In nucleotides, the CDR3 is TGCAGCGCAGGGGGCGAGACTGAAGCTTTCTTT. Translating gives CSAGGETEAFF.

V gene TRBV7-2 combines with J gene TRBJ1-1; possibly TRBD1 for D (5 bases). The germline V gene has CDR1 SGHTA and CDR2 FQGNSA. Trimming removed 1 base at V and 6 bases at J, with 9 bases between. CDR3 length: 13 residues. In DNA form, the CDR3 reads TGTGCCAGCAGCTTAGGGGGCCCAGCTGAAGCTTTCTTT. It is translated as CASSLGGPAEAFF.

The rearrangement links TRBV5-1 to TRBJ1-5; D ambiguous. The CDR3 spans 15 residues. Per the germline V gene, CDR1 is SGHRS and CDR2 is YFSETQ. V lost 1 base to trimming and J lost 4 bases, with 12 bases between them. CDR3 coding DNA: TGCGCCAGCAGCTTGCTTGGCACCGTGAATCAGCCCCAGCATTTT. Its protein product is CASSLLGTVNQPQHF.

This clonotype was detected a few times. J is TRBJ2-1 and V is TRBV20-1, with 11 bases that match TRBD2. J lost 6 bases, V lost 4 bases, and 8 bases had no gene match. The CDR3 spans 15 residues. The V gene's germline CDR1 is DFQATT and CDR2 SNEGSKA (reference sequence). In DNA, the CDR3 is TGCAGTGCTACCTTTACTAGCGGGAGAACCAATGAGCAGTTCTTC. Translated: CSATFTSGRTNEQFF.

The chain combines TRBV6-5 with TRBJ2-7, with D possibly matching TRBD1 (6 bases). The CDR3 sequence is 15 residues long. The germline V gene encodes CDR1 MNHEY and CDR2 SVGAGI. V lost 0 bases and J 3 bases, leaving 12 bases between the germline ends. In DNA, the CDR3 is TGTGCCAGCAGTTACTCTCCGGACAGCTTCTACGAGCAGTACTTC. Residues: CASSYSPDSFYEQYF.

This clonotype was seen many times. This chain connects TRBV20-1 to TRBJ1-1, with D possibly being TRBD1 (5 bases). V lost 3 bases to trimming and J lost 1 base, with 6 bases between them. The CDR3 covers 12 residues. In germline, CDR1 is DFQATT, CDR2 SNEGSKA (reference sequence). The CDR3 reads CSARQGNTEAFF. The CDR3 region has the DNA TGCAGTGCTAGGCAGGGGAACACTGAAGCTTTCTTT.

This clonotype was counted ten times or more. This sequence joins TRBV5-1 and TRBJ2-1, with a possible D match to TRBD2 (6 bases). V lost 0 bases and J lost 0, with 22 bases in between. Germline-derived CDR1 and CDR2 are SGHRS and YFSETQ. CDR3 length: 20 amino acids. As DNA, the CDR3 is TGCGCCAGCAGCTTGGTCGGTATCGGGAGTGCCTCGAGCTCCTACAATGAGCAGTTCTTC. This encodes CASSLVGIGSASSSYNEQFF.

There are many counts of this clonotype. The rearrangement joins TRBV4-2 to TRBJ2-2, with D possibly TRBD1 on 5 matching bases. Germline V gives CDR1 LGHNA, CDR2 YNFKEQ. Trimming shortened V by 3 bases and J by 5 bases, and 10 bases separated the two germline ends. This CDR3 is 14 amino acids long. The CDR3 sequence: CASSQQGETGELFF. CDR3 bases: TGTGCCAGCAGCCAGCAGGGTGAGACCGGGGAGCTGTTTTTT.

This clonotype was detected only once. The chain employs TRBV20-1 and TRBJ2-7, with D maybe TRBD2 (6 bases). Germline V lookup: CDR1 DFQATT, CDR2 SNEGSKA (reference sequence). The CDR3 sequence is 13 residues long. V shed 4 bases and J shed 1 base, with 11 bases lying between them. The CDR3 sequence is CSAIAAQSYEQYF. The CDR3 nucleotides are TGCAGTGCTATAGCGGCACAGTCCTACGAGCAGTACTTC.

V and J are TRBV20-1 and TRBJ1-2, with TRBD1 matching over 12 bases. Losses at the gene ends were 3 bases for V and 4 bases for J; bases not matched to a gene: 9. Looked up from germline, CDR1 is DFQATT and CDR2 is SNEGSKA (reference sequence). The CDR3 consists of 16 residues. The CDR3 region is CSASGARDRGLYGYTF. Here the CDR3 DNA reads TGCAGTGCTAGCGGGGCAAGGGACAGGGGGCTCTATGGCTACACCTTC.

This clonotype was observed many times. The CDR3 region has the DNA TGTGCCAGCAGCTCCGGGACAGAGGGGAACATTCAGTACTTC. This translates into CASSSGTEGNIQYF. The chain links TRBV7-9 to TRBJ2-4; TRBD1 agrees at 7 bases. Germline V gives CDR1 SEHNR, CDR2 FQNEAQ (reference sequence). The junction had 7 bases not matched to a gene; V was cut back by 4 bases and J by 7 bases. The CDR3 spans 14 residues.

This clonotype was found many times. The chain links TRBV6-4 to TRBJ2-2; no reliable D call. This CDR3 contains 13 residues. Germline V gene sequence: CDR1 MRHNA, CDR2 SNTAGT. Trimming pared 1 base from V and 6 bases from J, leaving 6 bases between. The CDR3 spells CASSDFVSGELFF. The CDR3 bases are TGTGCCAGCAGTGACTTCGTGTCCGGGGAGCTGTTTTTT.